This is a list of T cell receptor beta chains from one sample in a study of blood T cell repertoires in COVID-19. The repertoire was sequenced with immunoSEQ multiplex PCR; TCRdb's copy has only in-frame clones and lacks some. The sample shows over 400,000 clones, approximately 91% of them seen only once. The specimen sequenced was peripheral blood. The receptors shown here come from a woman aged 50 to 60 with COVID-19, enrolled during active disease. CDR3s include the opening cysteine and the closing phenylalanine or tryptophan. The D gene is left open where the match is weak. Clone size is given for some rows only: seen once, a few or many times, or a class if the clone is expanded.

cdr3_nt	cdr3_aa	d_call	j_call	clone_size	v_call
TGTGCCAGCAGCTTAATATTAGCCGGGGAGCTGTTTTTT	CASSLILAGELFF	NA	TRBJ2-2	once	TRBV7-3
TGTGCCAGCAGCCATACTCGCGACAGGGGGAATGAAAAACTGTTTTTT	CASSHTRDRGNEKLFF	TRBD1	TRBJ1-4	NA	TRBV5-5
TGCGCCAGCAGCTTGGCTAGCGGGGGAGATACGCAGTATTTT	CASSLASGGDTQYF	TRBD2	TRBJ2-3	NA	TRBV5-1
TGTGCCAGCACCTCCTTCGGCTCTGGGGCCAACGTCCTGACTTTC	CASTSFGSGANVLTF	NA	TRBJ2-6	NA	TRBV27
TGTGCCTGGAGTCCCGGGGGGGGAGAATACAATGAGCAGTTCTTC	CAWSPGGGEYNEQFF	TRBD2	TRBJ2-1	NA	TRBV30
TGTGCCAGCAGTTTACTTCCGGGAGCTGGGGGAGAAAAACTGTTTTTT	CASSLLPGAGGEKLFF	NA	TRBJ1-4	NA	TRBV6-5
TGTGCCAGCAGCCAAGAGTCGATGCTAGGACGGGACACAGATACGCAGTATTTT	CASSQESMLGRDTDTQYF	NA	TRBJ2-3	once	TRBV3-1/TRBV3-2
TGTGCCAGCAGTTACGGCGGGGAGACCTACAATGAGCAGTTCTTC	CASSYGGETYNEQFF	NA	TRBJ2-1	NA	TRBV6-2/TRBV6-3
TGTGCCAGCTCCCCGGCGGGCGTAGGTGAAAAACTGTTTTTT	CASSPAGVGEKLFF	NA	TRBJ1-4	NA	TRBV18
TGTGCCAGCAGCCGTGTGACAGGAGACTACGAGCAGTACTTC	CASSRVTGDYEQYF	NA	TRBJ2-7	NA	TRBV11-1
TGCGCCAGCAGTCAATCTCGCAGGGTTCAAGAGACCCAGTACTTC	CASSQSRRVQETQYF	NA	TRBJ2-5	NA	TRBV23-1
TGTGCCAGCAGCTTACTGGCTCTGGACGAGCAGTACTTC	CASSLLALDEQYF	NA	TRBJ2-7	NA	TRBV7-9
TGTGCCAGCAGCGTACCCCCCCGTGAGCAGTTCTTC	CASSVPPREQFF	NA	TRBJ2-1	NA	TRBV9
TGTGCCAGCAGCGCCCGACAGGGTGGGGAAAAACTGTTTTTT	CASSARQGGEKLFF	TRBD1	TRBJ1-4	NA	TRBV7-2
TGCGCCAGCAGCCAAGATGAAGACAGGGGGCGGAACGGGGAGCTGTTTTTT	CASSQDEDRGRNGELFF	TRBD1	TRBJ2-2	NA	TRBV4-1
TGCGCCAGCAGCCCCAGGGTAAATTTGGGGAATCATGGCTACACCTTC	CASSPRVNLGNHGYTF	NA	TRBJ1-2	NA	TRBV5-1
TGCAGCGCGGCGGGACAGGGGCGGTACGAGCAGTACTTC	CSAAGQGRYEQYF	TRBD1	TRBJ2-7	NA	TRBV29-1
TGTGCCAGCACCTGGGGGGGAATCACAGATACGCAGTATTTT	CASTWGGITDTQYF	TRBD2	TRBJ2-3	NA	TRBV5-4
TGTGCCAGCAGCTTACAGGGGGCGACTAATGAAAAACTGTTTTTT	CASSLQGATNEKLFF	TRBD1	TRBJ1-4	NA	TRBV5-6
TGTGCCAGCAGGATGGATGGCGGCAACAATGAGCAGTTCTTC	CASRMDGGNNEQFF	NA	TRBJ2-1	NA	TRBV2
TGCGCCAGCAGTGAGGACAGGAAGCAGTTCTTC	CASSEDRKQFF	NA	TRBJ2-1	NA	TRBV10-2
TGTGCCAGCAGTTTTAGGGGGATGGAAGGCTACACCTTC	CASSFRGMEGYTF	NA	TRBJ1-2	NA	TRBV27
TGTGCCAGCAGCGTCAACCCCCAGGGGCCGTGGGCAGAGCAGTACTTC	CASSVNPQGPWAEQYF	NA	TRBJ2-7	NA	TRBV9
TGTGCCAGCAGCTCCGGGACAGTCCTCACTGAAGCTTTCTTT	CASSSGTVLTEAFF	TRBD1	TRBJ1-1	NA	TRBV3-1/TRBV3-2
TGTGCCAGTAGGGCGGGACAGACCAATCAGCCCCAGCATTTT	CASRAGQTNQPQHF	TRBD1	TRBJ1-5	once	TRBV19
TGTGCCAGCAACGAGGGACAGGGGCACGGGGAGCTGTTTTTT	CASNEGQGHGELFF	TRBD1	TRBJ2-2	NA	TRBV2
TGCGCCAGCAGCCGGACCGGGACAGGGTTAACGAGTGAGCAGTTCTTC	CASSRTGTGLTSEQFF	TRBD1	TRBJ2-1	NA	TRBV4-1
TGTGCCAGCAGCCCTGACAGGGACACTGAAGCTTTCTTT	CASSPDRDTEAFF	TRBD1	TRBJ1-1	NA	TRBV11-1
TGTGCCAGCAGCCAAGGCCCTAGATACTACGAGCAGTACTTC	CASSQGPRYYEQYF	NA	TRBJ2-7	NA	TRBV3-1/TRBV3-2
TGTGCCTGGACCGCAGGGAGGCTTTCGAACACCGGGGAGCTGTTTTTT	CAWTAGRLSNTGELFF	NA	TRBJ2-2	NA	TRBV30
TGTGCCAGCAGCCTGATGACTAGCGGGGGTTTATACAATGAGCAGTTCTTC	CASSLMTSGGLYNEQFF	TRBD2	TRBJ2-1	NA	TRBV13
TGTGCCAGCAGTGAACAAGGGGCAGCCTACGAGCAGTACTTC	CASSEQGAAYEQYF	NA	TRBJ2-7	NA	TRBV2
TGCGCCAGCAGCCCCTCAGGGGGTGGACTCACTGAAGCTTTCTTT	CASSPSGGGLTEAFF	TRBD1	TRBJ1-1	NA	TRBV5-1
TGTGCCAGCAGTCCGCGGACAGGGCGCAAGAACACTGAAGCTTTCTTT	CASSPRTGRKNTEAFF	TRBD1	TRBJ1-1	NA	TRBV27
TGTGCCAGCAGTTACTACAGGGGCTCGTCGAACACTGAAGCTTTCTTT	CASSYYRGSSNTEAFF	TRBD1	TRBJ1-1	NA	TRBV6-5
TGTGCCAGCAGCGTAGAAGGAGGGGCGCCCTACGAGCAGTACTTC	CASSVEGGAPYEQYF	NA	TRBJ2-7	NA	TRBV9
TGTGCCAGCAGCCCGGCCGGGACGGGGGACTATGGCTACACCTTC	CASSPAGTGDYGYTF	NA	TRBJ1-2	NA	TRBV27
TGTGCCAGCAGCTACAGGGAATACAATGAGCAGTTCTTC	CASSYREYNEQFF	NA	TRBJ2-1	NA	TRBV5-6
TGTGCCAGCAGCATCAGGGCAACTAATGAAAAACTGTTTTTT	CASSIRATNEKLFF	NA	TRBJ1-4	NA	TRBV6-5
TGTGCCAGCAGTGCTCCTTTAACCGGGGGGGCCTCAGAGACCCAGTACTTC	CASSAPLTGGASETQYF	TRBD2	TRBJ2-5	NA	TRBV2
TGTGCCAGTAGTAATCAGGGGGCCACTGAAGCTTTCTTT	CASSNQGATEAFF	TRBD1	TRBJ1-1	NA	TRBV19
TGCAGCGTTGAAGATACCGGGACAGCCCTCCCGAGGATGTTTTTT	CSVEDTGTALPRMFF	TRBD1	TRBJ1-4	NA	TRBV29-1
TGTGCCAGCAGTTACTCACCAGGGGGTCACACTGAAGCTTTCTTT	CASSYSPGGHTEAFF	TRBD1	TRBJ1-1	NA	TRBV6-2/TRBV6-3
TGCGCCAGCAGCTTGGTAGGCGCGGGAGGAGATACGCAGTATTTT	CASSLVGAGGDTQYF	TRBD2	TRBJ2-3	NA	TRBV5-1
TGCGCCAGCAGCCAAGGCGGGACTAGCGGATACCAAGAGACCCAGTACTTC	CASSQGGTSGYQETQYF	TRBD2	TRBJ2-5	NA	TRBV4-1
TGTGCCAGCAGCCCTACAGGGATAAGGGGGACTGAAGCTTTCTTT	CASSPTGIRGTEAFF	NA	TRBJ1-1	few	TRBV7-9
TGTGCCAGCAGCTTACGGAACTCTCGGGGGGGCTACACCTTC	CASSLRNSRGGYTF	NA	TRBJ1-2	NA	TRBV7-9
TGTGCCAGCTCACCAAATACTAGCGGGGGGATCTACGAGCAGTACTTC	CASSPNTSGGIYEQYF	TRBD2	TRBJ2-7	NA	TRBV18
TGTGCCAGCAGCTTAGAACAGGAAAATTCACCCCTCCACTTT	CASSLEQENSPLHF	NA	TRBJ1-6	NA	TRBV11-1
TGTGCCAGCAGCCAAGATCGGGATGCAGTTAGGGGCTACACCTTC	CASSQDRDAVRGYTF	NA	TRBJ1-2	NA	TRBV3-1/TRBV3-2
TGCGCCAGCAGCTTGGAGCCCTCCTCTAGCCGGGCTTCACCCCTCCACTTT	CASSLEPSSSRASPLHF	NA	TRBJ1-6	NA	TRBV5-1
TGTGCCAGCAGTTCCGGGACTGCGGAAAGCTCCTACGAGCAGTACTTC	CASSSGTAESSYEQYF	NA	TRBJ2-7	once	TRBV6-6
TGCAGCGTACGCAGGGGCGAGGGAAAACTGTTTTTT	CSVRRGEGKLFF	NA	TRBJ1-4	NA	TRBV29-1
TGTGCCAGCAGCTCGGGGTACGGGGGCACAGATACGCAGTATTTT	CASSSGYGGTDTQYF	NA	TRBJ2-3	NA	TRBV11-3
TGTGCCAGCAGGATGGGGACAGGGTCCCTCGAGCAGTACTTC	CASRMGTGSLEQYF	TRBD1	TRBJ2-7	NA	TRBV27
TGTGCCAGCAGTCCCAACGGGTACTCTGGGGCCAACGTCCTGACTTTC	CASSPNGYSGANVLTF	NA	TRBJ2-6	NA	TRBV3-1/TRBV3-2
TGCGCCAGCAGCCCGGGACCGGGACAGGGGGCTGGAGTCACAGATACGCAGTATTTT	CASSPGPGQGAGVTDTQYF	TRBD1	TRBJ2-3	NA	TRBV10-1